This is a list of T cell receptor beta chains from one sample in a study of T cells in Graves' hyperthyroidism and ophthalmopathy. TCRdb used MiXCR to reprocess the multiplex PCR reads, holding one entry per CDR3 protein. This repertoire shows a few hundred thousand distinct CDR3 sequences, around 13% found once; its top ten account for around 9.2%. Material for sequencing was blood. The receptors come from a woman under 30 with Graves' hyperthyroidism. Both conserved end residues are part of each CDR3. Fields, in order: D gene, V gene, clone size, J gene, CDR3 protein, CDR3 DNA. D genes are given only for firm matches. Clone size is given for some rows only: seen once, a few or many times, or a class if the clone is expanded.

D gene: NA
V gene: TRBV13
clone size: many
J gene: TRBJ1-4
CDR3 protein: CASSFIQGGEKLFF
CDR3 DNA: TGTGCCAGCAGCTTCATACAGGGAGGTGAAAAACTGTTTTTT

D gene: TRBD1
V gene: TRBV12-3/TRBV12-4
clone size: many
J gene: TRBJ2-1
CDR3 protein: CASSPNADRGPANEQFF
CDR3 DNA: TGTGCCAGCAGCCCCAACGCCGACAGGGGGCCGGCCAATGAGCAGTTCTTC

D gene: TRBD1
V gene: TRBV12-3/TRBV12-4
clone size: many
J gene: TRBJ1-2
CDR3 protein: CASSPGTAQSYTF
CDR3 DNA: TGTGCCAGCAGTCCTGGGACAGCCCAGAGCTACACCTTC

D gene: TRBD1
V gene: TRBV5-1
clone size: many
J gene: TRBJ2-1
CDR3 protein: CASSPWTGNEQFF
CDR3 DNA: TGCGCCAGCAGCCCCTGGACAGGGAATGAGCAGTTCTTC

D gene: TRBD2
V gene: TRBV3-1
clone size: NA
J gene: TRBJ2-2
CDR3 protein: CASSQGLAGARSQLFF
CDR3 DNA: TGTGCCAGCAGCCAAGGTCTAGCGGGAGCTCGATCCCAGCTGTTTTTT

D gene: TRBD2
V gene: TRBV20-1
clone size: many
J gene: TRBJ2-7
CDR3 protein: CSAPGTSGKRIGEQYF
CDR3 DNA: TGCAGTGCCCCGGGGACTAGCGGGAAGCGAATCGGCGAGCAGTACTTC

D gene: TRBD2
V gene: TRBV5-6
clone size: many
J gene: TRBJ2-1
CDR3 protein: CASSLPSGGDEQFF
CDR3 DNA: TGTGCCAGCAGCTTGCCTAGCGGGGGTGATGAGCAGTTCTTC

D gene: NA
V gene: TRBV19
clone size: NA
J gene: TRBJ2-1
CDR3 protein: CASSIVGAWNEQFF
CDR3 DNA: TGTGCCAGTAGTATAGTGGGAGCCTGGAATGAGCAGTTCTTC

D gene: TRBD1
V gene: TRBV5-1
clone size: NA
J gene: TRBJ1-1
CDR3 protein: CASSFHAGGTEAFF
CDR3 DNA: TGCGCCAGCAGCTTCCACGCAGGGGGGACTGAAGCTTTCTTT

D gene: NA
V gene: TRBV6-5
clone size: NA
J gene: TRBJ2-7
CDR3 protein: CASSSQLRKTPWNEQYF
CDR3 DNA: TGTGCCAGCAGTTCCCAACTTAGGAAGACTCCCTGGAACGAGCAGTACTTC

D gene: NA
V gene: TRBV27
clone size: many
J gene: TRBJ1-1
CDR3 protein: CASGSKGAASMNTEAFF
CDR3 DNA: TGTGCCAGCGGCTCAAAAGGGGCGGCTTCCATGAACACTGAAGCTTTCTTT

D gene: NA
V gene: TRBV7-2
clone size: few
J gene: TRBJ2-5
CDR3 protein: CASSLAQGGRETQYF
CDR3 DNA: TGTGCCAGCAGCTTAGCGCAGGGTGGTAGGGAGACCCAGTACTTC

D gene: TRBD1
V gene: TRBV27
clone size: many
J gene: TRBJ2-1
CDR3 protein: CATREGIGQGPLNEQFF
CDR3 DNA: TGTGCCACCAGAGAGGGGATCGGACAGGGTCCCCTGAATGAGCAGTTCTTC

D gene: NA
V gene: TRBV28
clone size: NA
J gene: TRBJ2-7
CDR3 protein: CASSSTPVSYEQYF
CDR3 DNA: TGTGCCAGCAGTTCTACACCAGTCTCCTACGAGCAGTACTTC

D gene: TRBD2
V gene: TRBV10-3
clone size: many
J gene: TRBJ2-3
CDR3 protein: CAISAGTSGRALGDTQYF
CDR3 DNA: TGTGCCATCAGTGCAGGGACTAGCGGGAGGGCCCTCGGAGATACGCAGTATTTT

D gene: TRBD2
V gene: TRBV20-1
clone size: many
J gene: TRBJ2-3
CDR3 protein: CSAHPLADPTDTQYF
CDR3 DNA: TGCAGTGCTCATCCCCTAGCGGACCCCACAGATACGCAGTATTTT

D gene: TRBD2
V gene: TRBV28
clone size: many
J gene: TRBJ2-3
CDR3 protein: CASSVYAGLAGGVTDTQYF
CDR3 DNA: TGTGCCAGCAGCGTGTATGCGGGACTAGCGGGAGGTGTCACAGATACGCAGTATTTT

D gene: NA
V gene: TRBV4-1
clone size: few
J gene: TRBJ2-2
CDR3 protein: CASSPWLRTNTGELFF
CDR3 DNA: TGCGCCAGCAGCCCTTGGCTGCGGACGAACACCGGGGAGCTGTTTTTT